Below, 27 T cell receptor beta chains from the same sample are listed, as sequenced in a study of control samples from healthy donors and cancer patients. Sequencing used immunoSEQ multiplex PCR; TCRdb keeps in-frame clones, though not all of them. The table has 30,000 to 35,000 clones, roughly 95% seen once. The source material was blood. The receptors stem from a man between 60 and 75 years old in good health.

The chain has TRBV6-5 and TRBJ1-2, with TRBD1 as a possible D gene (6 bases). Germline CDR1 reads MNHEY; CDR2 reads SVGAGI. The CDR3 length is 14 residues. Trimming stripped 5 bases from V and 5 bases from J, with 15 bases between. The CDR3 here is CASSHTGTNYGYTF. CDR3 bases: TGTGCCAGCAGTCATACCGGGACAAATTATGGCTACACCTTC.

As concerns this clone: A read error may account for a junction end that differs from germline. The rearrangement links TRBV7-9 to TRBJ1-2; the match to TRBD1 covers 8 bases. This CDR3 is 13 amino acids long. Germline CDR1 and CDR2: SEHNR and FQNEAQ (reference sequence). DNA of the CDR3: TGTGTCAGCAGTCGACAGGGGCTCTATGGCTACACCTTC. Amino acids: CVSSRQGLYGYTF. The whole variable domain, filled in from reference TRBV7-9 and TRBJ1-2, reads DTGVSQNPRHKITKRGQNVTFRCDPISEHNRLYWYRQTLGQGPEFLTYFQNEAQLEKSRLLSDRFSAERPKGSFSTLEIQRTEQGDSAMYLCVSSRQGLYGYTFGSGTRLTVV.

This chain uses TRBV5-6 with TRBJ2-7, with D unclear. V lost 4 bases, J lost 4 bases, and 6 bases lay in between. In germline, CDR1 is SGHDT, CDR2 YYEEEE. The CDR3 covers 11 residues. CDR3 protein: CASSLEYEQYF. The CDR3 coding sequence is TGTGCCAGCAGCCTAGAGTACGAGCAGTACTTC.

The chain employs TRBV7-9 and TRBJ1-3; 8 bases match TRBD1. V was clipped by 1 base and J by 0 bases; unmatched bases: 2. From germline, CDR1 is SEHNR and CDR2 FQNEAQ (reference sequence). The CDR3 length is 16 residues. CDR3: CASSLGGTGSGNTIYF. The DNA for the CDR3 is TGTGCCAGCAGCTTAGGGGGGACAGGCTCTGGAAACACCATATATTTT.

This clone showed up just once. The CDR3 DNA follows: TGTGCCAGCAGTAGGCCGGGGTTGAACACTGAAGCTTTCTTT. It translates to CASSRPGLNTEAFF. V and J are TRBV6-2 or TRBV6-3 and TRBJ1-1; no firm D call. Trimming left V 5 bases short and J 0 bases short, with 10 bases between. From germline, CDR1 is MNHEY and CDR2 SVGEGT. The CDR3 is 14 amino acids.

The chain is built from TRBV23-1 and TRBJ1-1; 8 positions agree with TRBD1. TRBV23-1 is designated an ORF whose function remains uncertain. The ends lost 8 bases at V and 5 bases at J; junction bases unmatched: 16. The CDR3 is made up of 16 amino acids. This CDR3 is CASPPTLRQGKTEAFF. In nucleotides, the CDR3 is TGCGCCAGCCCACCGACATTGAGACAGGGGAAAACTGAAGCTTTCTTT.

The rearrangement links TRBV29-1 to TRBJ1-5, with a tentative D call TRBD1 (6 bases). The CDR3 loop spans 13 amino acids. The V end lost 4 bases, the J end lost 4 bases, and 11 bases lay between the germline ends. Per germline, CDR1 SQVTM and CDR2 ANQGSEA. The CDR3 here is CSVGGQGNQPQHF. The CDR3 DNA reads as TGCAGCGTTGGAGGGCAGGGGAATCAGCCCCAGCATTTT.

The chain recombines TRBV3-1 (or the pseudogene TRBV3-2) with TRBJ2-7; the match to TRBD1 covers 8 bases. Germline lookup yields CDR1 LGHDT and CDR2 YNNKEL (reference sequence). This CDR3 has 16 amino acids. Trimming took 1 base from V and 3 from J; bases not matched to a gene: 8. The CDR3 loop is CASSQGGDRRGYEQYF. The DNA for the CDR3 is TGTGCCAGCAGCCAAGGTGGGGACAGGAGGGGCTACGAGCAGTACTTC.

This chain links TRBV6-5 with TRBJ2-7, with TRBD1 as a possible D gene (5 bases). Germline V gene sequence: CDR1 MNHEY, CDR2 SVGAGI. The CDR3 contains 13 residues. Trimming removed 5 bases from V and 7 bases from J, with 15 bases in between. The CDR3 reads CASSRTLGQEQYF. The CDR3 DNA reads TGTGCCAGCAGTCGGACATTAGGTCAAGAGCAGTACTTC.

The genes are TRBV19 and TRBJ2-4; D gene uncertain. Trimming left V 5 bases short and J 6 bases short, with 17 bases between. The germline V gene encodes CDR1 LNHDA and CDR2 SQIVND (reference sequence). The CDR3 sequence is 15 residues long. CDR3 region: CASSSHPRTSNIQYF. CDR3 nucleotide sequence: TGTGCCAGTAGTTCCCACCCCAGGACCTCAAACATTCAGTACTTC.

This chain joins TRBV7-9 and TRBJ1-1, with TRBD1 matching over 10 bases. Trimming removed 5 bases from V and 4 bases from J; junction bases left unmatched: 7. The CDR3 is 15 amino acids. The germline V gene encodes CDR1 SEHNR and CDR2 FQNEAQ (reference sequence). The CDR3 bases are TGTGCCAGCAGCCTCGGACAGGGGGAAGGCACTGAAGCTTTCTTT. Its protein is CASSLGQGEGTEAFF.

The chain uses TRBV10-2 and TRBJ1-5; no clear D gene. Germline V gene sequence: CDR1 WSHSY, CDR2 SAAADI. The CDR3 is made up of 14 amino acids. V gave up 8 bases and J gave up 2 bases, with 13 bases separating them. In nucleotides, the CDR3 is TGCGCCAGCTCCTCTTTGGGTGGCAATCAGCCCCAGCATTTT. It yields the protein CASSSLGGNQPQHF.

V is TRBV10-3 and J is TRBJ1-2; 7 bases are shared with TRBD1. The J segment lost 3 bases and the V segment lost 5 bases, leaving 3 bases of the junction unmatched. The CDR3 consists of 13 residues. CDR1 is ENHRY, CDR2 SYGVKD, per germline. As DNA, the CDR3 is TGTGCCATCAGTCCCGGGACAGACTATGGCTACACCTTC. Residues: CAISPGTDYGYTF.

The genes are TRBV5-1 and TRBJ2-2; no firm D call. Trimming took off 5 bases at V and 6 bases at J, with 14 bases between the two ends. The CDR3 totals 14 residues. The germline V gene encodes CDR1 SGHRS and CDR2 YFSETQ. CDR3 coding DNA: TGCGCCAGCAGAGTAAGGGAAGAGTCCGGGGAGCTGTTTTTT. Its protein is CASRVREESGELFF.

The table lists this clone with a count of one. This chain links TRBV7-2 with TRBJ1-6; D possibly corresponds to TRBD1 (6 bases). The CDR3 totals 15 residues. Germline V gene data show CDR1 as SGHTA and CDR2 as FQGNSA. Trimming stripped 1 base from V and 14 bases from J, with 18 bases between. This CDR3 reads CASSLGSGVLEALHF. The CDR3 DNA follows: TGTGCCAGCAGCTTAGGATCAGGGGTCCTTGAGGCCCTCCACTTT.

The chain recombines TRBV5-5 with TRBJ2-3, with D possibly being TRBD1 (5 bases). Per the germline V gene, CDR1 is SGHKS and CDR2 is YYEKEE (reference sequence). Between the trimmed V and J ends, which lost 5 bases and 5 bases, there was a span of 9 bases. The CDR3 is made up of 12 amino acids. The chain's CDR3 is CASSLREDTQYF. The DNA for the CDR3 is TGTGCCAGCAGTCTCAGGGAAGATACGCAGTATTTT. The whole variable domain, filled in from reference TRBV5-5 and TRBJ2-3, reads DAGVTQSPTHLIKTRGQQVTLRCSPISGHKSVSWYQQVLGQGPQFIFQYYEKEERGRGNFPDRFSARQFPNYSSELNVNALLLGDSALYLCASSLREDTQYFGPGTRLTVL.

The V gene is TRBV28, the J gene TRBJ2-1; D call uncertain. V shed 10 bases and J shed 3 bases, with 16 bases lying between them. Germline V CDR1 and CDR2: MDHEN, SYDVKM. This CDR3 has 14 residues. Here the CDR3 DNA reads TGTGCCACGGGCCAACTCGTCCTCTACAATGAGCAGTTCTTC. This codes for CATGQLVLYNEQFF.

CDR3 nucleotides: TGCAGTGCTAGTTGGCGGGGGGACGGACTTACCTACGAGCAGTACTTC. Amino acid sequence: CSASWRGDGLTYEQYF. This rearrangement joins TRBV20-1 to TRBJ2-7; 8 bases are a match to TRBD2. The V segment lost 3 bases and the J segment 2 bases; nucleotides outside the gene matches: 12. The CDR3 has 16 amino acids. Germline-derived CDR1 and CDR2 are DFQATT and SNEGSKA (reference sequence).

The chain couples TRBV19 to TRBJ2-5, with D perhaps being TRBD1 or TRBD2 (6 bases each). The CDR3 contains 16 residues. The germline gives CDR1 LNHDA, CDR2 SQIVND (reference sequence). V lost 7 bases and J lost 4, with 22 bases in between. The CDR3 reads CASTKGGLGAGETQYF. For the CDR3, the DNA is TGTGCCAGTACCAAAGGGGGACTGGGCGCGGGAGAGACCCAGTACTTC. The full variable domain, rest sourced from reference TRBV19 and TRBJ2-5, is DGGITQSPKYLFRKEGQNVTLSCEQNLNHDAMYWYRQDPGQGLRLIYYSQIVNDFQKGDIAEGYSVSREKKESFPLTVTSAQKNPTAFYLCASTKGGLGAGETQYFGPGTRLLVL.

CDR3 DNA: TGTGCCAGTAGTATACGAGACAGGAATGGCTACACCTTC. Translation gives CASSIRDRNGYTF. V and J are TRBV19 and TRBJ1-2; D is possibly TRBD1 (6 bases). V lost 2 bases, J lost 6 bases, and 10 bases lay in between. Germline lookup yields CDR1 LNHDA and CDR2 SQIVND (reference sequence). The CDR3 contains 13 residues.

V gene TRBV21-1 combines with J gene TRBJ1-5; the D call of TRBD1 is as the table states it, not checked on the DNA. TRBV21-1 is deemed a pseudogene. The CDR3 runs 18 residues. The CDR3 protein is CASSKETDRAPSNQPQHF. CDR3 bases: TGTGCCAGCAGCAAGGAGACAGATCGAGCCCCTAGCAATCAGCCCCAGCATTTT.

This chain connects TRBV7-2 to TRBJ2-5, with 9 nucleotides matching TRBD1. This CDR3 comprises 15 residues. V dropped 5 bases and J dropped 4; count of bases not matched to a gene: 8. Germline V gene lookup returns CDR1 SGHTA and CDR2 FQGNSA. The CDR3 is CASSPGQGRVETQYF. DNA for the CDR3: TGTGCCAGCAGCCCAGGACAGGGGAGGGTAGAGACCCAGTACTTC.

The CDR3 sequence: CASSQGTPLSNYGYTF. The CDR3 coding sequence is TGCGCCAGCAGCCAAGGAACCCCCCTCTCTAACTATGGCTACACCTTC. The chain carries TRBV4-3 and TRBJ1-2; no reliable D call. Germline V lookup: CDR1 LGHNA, CDR2 YSLEER. The CDR3 is made up of 16 amino acids. V lost 1 base, J lost 0 bases, and 12 bases lay in between.

With respect to this clone: The same CDR3 arises from other DNA sequences in this sample as well. The V gene is TRBV7-2, the J gene TRBJ2-3, with 7 positions matching TRBD2. Unmatched junction bases numbered 4, after V lost 5 bases and J lost 2 bases. This CDR3 region has 14 residues. In germline, CDR1 is SGHTA, CDR2 FQGNSA. The CDR3 spells CASSRLAATDTQYF. DNA for the CDR3: TGTGCCAGCAGCCGCCTAGCGGCCACAGATACGCAGTATTTT.

The V call is TRBV6-6, the J call TRBJ1-1, with a weak D call TRBD1 (5 bases). The V gene lost 6 bases and the J gene lost 0 bases, with 29 bases spanning the gap. The CDR3 is 20 residues long. The germline V gene has CDR1 MNHNY and CDR2 SVGAGI (reference sequence). The CDR3 bases are TGTGCCAGCAGCCCATGGGGAGGGGAGGTGGTAATTCGAATGAACACTGAAGCTTTCTTT. Residues: CASSPWGGEVVIRMNTEAFF.

This clone was counted a single time. The chain carries TRBV5-1 and TRBJ1-3; TRBD1 might be the D (5 bases). Germline-derived CDR1 and CDR2 are SGHRS and YFSETQ. V lost 4 bases and J lost 4, with 12 bases in between. This CDR3 is built from 14 residues. CDR3 region: CASSDQGGGNTIYF. CDR3 coding DNA: TGCGCCAGCAGCGACCAGGGAGGAGGAAACACCATATATTTT.

The chain has TRBV6-2 or TRBV6-3 and TRBJ1-5; D is uncertain. Germline V gene sequence: CDR1 MNHEY, CDR2 SVGEGT. The length of the CDR3 is 14 residues. Trimming removed 0 bases from V and 7 bases from J, with 10 bases in between. CDR3 protein: CASSYSGMGQPQHF. CDR3 DNA sequence: TGTGCCAGCAGTTACTCCGGGATGGGACAGCCCCAGCATTTT.